A selection of T cell receptor beta chains follows, all from one sample in a study of memory CD4+ T cells and cytomegalovirus serostatus. TCRdb's table, derived via immunoSEQ multiplex PCR, lists solely in-frame clones and lacks some. The data contain around 50,000 clones, around four fifths of them singletons. The sequencing input was memory CD4+ T cells from blood. All receptors derive from an adult in good health and CMV-seropositive. CDR3s include the opening cysteine and the closing phenylalanine or tryptophan.

v_gene: TRBV29-1; j_gene: TRBJ2-5; len: 16; CDR3aa: CSVEAGWAALQETQYF
v_gene: TRBV5-4; j_gene: TRBJ2-1; len: 16; CDR3aa: CASSLVTETGDNEQFF
v_gene: TRBV6-5; j_gene: TRBJ1-3; len: 12; CDR3aa: CASQDIGNTIYF
v_gene: TRBV15; j_gene: TRBJ1-5; len: 16; CDR3aa: CATSRDRGAFNQPQHF
v_gene: TRBV5-4; j_gene: TRBJ1-1; len: 13; CDR3aa: CASSVDLNTEAFF
v_gene: TRBV25-1; j_gene: TRBJ2-5; len: 16; CDR3aa: CASTKGGTTLQETQYF
v_gene: TRBV2; j_gene: TRBJ2-4; len: 15; CDR3aa: CASSLGQGTKNIQYF
v_gene: TRBV28; j_gene: TRBJ1-2; len: 17; CDR3aa: CASTSPSPKAANYGYTF
v_gene: TRBV11-3; j_gene: TRBJ2-5; len: 15; CDR3aa: CASSGGTSVEETQYF
v_gene: TRBV19; j_gene: TRBJ2-7; len: 15; CDR3aa: CASSMFSHSSYEQYF
v_gene: TRBV2; j_gene: TRBJ2-7; len: 14; CDR3aa: CASSEGAWSYEQYF
v_gene: TRBV4-3; j_gene: TRBJ1-3; len: 18; CDR3aa: CASSQDWGRLYSGNTIYF
v_gene: TRBV5-1; j_gene: TRBJ2-1; len: 15; CDR3aa: CASSLALARDNEQFF
v_gene: TRBV5-6; j_gene: TRBJ2-7; len: 14; CDR3aa: CASSPSGRRLEQYF
v_gene: TRBV2; j_gene: TRBJ1-2; len: 16; CDR3aa: CASTREGRESADGYTF
v_gene: TRBV27; j_gene: TRBJ2-7; len: 16; CDR3aa: CASSLFPDRGGDEQYF
v_gene: TRBV4-2; j_gene: TRBJ1-1; len: 13; CDR3aa: CASSRPDVTEAFF
v_gene: TRBV19; j_gene: TRBJ2-7; len: 12; CDR3aa: CASSTSLFEQYF
v_gene: TRBV19; j_gene: TRBJ2-2; len: 17; CDR3aa: CASSGFQFRQDTGELFF
v_gene: TRBV6-1; j_gene: TRBJ1-2; len: 11; CDR3aa: CASVVNYGYTF
v_gene: TRBV5-1; j_gene: TRBJ2-5; len: 14; CDR3aa: CASSLGDSQETQYF
v_gene: TRBV7-9; j_gene: TRBJ2-1; len: 15; CDR3aa: CASSSQWGVWNEQFF
v_gene: TRBV5-1; j_gene: TRBJ1-1; len: 17; CDR3aa: CASSYFRGGNVNTEAFF
v_gene: TRBV2; j_gene: TRBJ1-2; len: 12; CDR3aa: CASTLENYGYTF
v_gene: TRBV5-1; j_gene: TRBJ2-3; len: 16; CDR3aa: CASSLAAAGGADTQYF
v_gene: TRBV11-2; j_gene: TRBJ2-2; len: 11; CDR3aa: CASSLAGELFF
v_gene: TRBV6-5; j_gene: TRBJ2-2; len: 14; CDR3aa: CASGGLLNTGELFF
v_gene: TRBV11-3; j_gene: TRBJ2-3; len: 14; CDR3aa: CASSSDRELDTQYF
v_gene: TRBV9; j_gene: TRBJ1-6; len: 13; CDR3aa: CASSGSYSSPLHF
v_gene: TRBV7-8; j_gene: TRBJ1-2; len: 13; CDR3aa: CASSLGPNYGYTF
v_gene: TRBV7-2; j_gene: TRBJ2-7; len: 16; CDR3aa: CASSLEWVLPPYEQYF
v_gene: TRBV7-9; j_gene: TRBJ1-1; len: 13; CDR3aa: CASSLDSNTEAFF
v_gene: TRBV5-4; j_gene: TRBJ2-3; len: 15; CDR3aa: CASSAARAEGDTQYF
v_gene: TRBV2; j_gene: TRBJ2-4; len: 15; CDR3aa: CASSGSALAKNIQYF
v_gene: TRBV7-6; j_gene: TRBJ2-3; len: 13; CDR3aa: CASSFAGTSSQYF
v_gene: TRBV19; j_gene: TRBJ1-1; len: 18; CDR3aa: CASSNRDRDLTMNTEAFF
v_gene: TRBV5-4; j_gene: TRBJ2-5; len: 15; CDR3aa: CASSLGGGAGETQYF
v_gene: TRBV5-5; j_gene: TRBJ1-1; len: 14; CDR3aa: CASTVSPPNTEAFF
v_gene: TRBV11-2; j_gene: TRBJ1-1; len: 14; CDR3aa: CASSLGRGNTEAFF
v_gene: TRBV11-2; j_gene: TRBJ2-7; len: 11; CDR3aa: CASSILNEQYF
v_gene: TRBV4-2; j_gene: TRBJ1-5; len: 15; CDR3aa: CASSQGEALNQPQHF
v_gene: TRBV19; j_gene: TRBJ1-1; len: 13; CDR3aa: CASRDSGDTEAFF
v_gene: TRBV7-3; j_gene: TRBJ1-2; len: 13; CDR3aa: CASSSQPQGGYTF
v_gene: TRBV7-2; j_gene: TRBJ1-3; len: 15; CDR3aa: CASSLVGSPGNTIYF
v_gene: TRBV7-3; j_gene: TRBJ1-2; len: 13; CDR3aa: CASSLAMGDGYTF
v_gene: TRBV7-8; j_gene: TRBJ1-2; len: 15; CDR3aa: CASSLARDSFYGYTF
v_gene: TRBV10-3; j_gene: TRBJ2-1; len: 15; CDR3aa: CAISGRTVDYNEQFF
v_gene: TRBV7-2; j_gene: TRBJ2-1; len: 16; CDR3aa: CASSSGSPSSYNEQFF
v_gene: TRBV5-6; j_gene: TRBJ2-7; len: 14; CDR3aa: CASSPLGRGHEQYF
v_gene: TRBV5-1; j_gene: TRBJ1-1; len: 16; CDR3aa: CASSLAKSRLNTEAFF
v_gene: TRBV5-1; j_gene: TRBJ2-3; len: 14; CDR3aa: CASTPSGGEDTQYF
v_gene: TRBV4-1; j_gene: TRBJ2-3; len: 17; CDR3aa: CASSQAVEWTSTDTQYF
v_gene: TRBV5-1; j_gene: TRBJ1-1; len: 14; CDR3aa: CASSFGGEATEAFF
v_gene: TRBV7-2; j_gene: TRBJ2-1; len: 17; CDR3aa: CASSLGTSGGAYDEQFF
v_gene: TRBV2; j_gene: TRBJ2-3; len: 15; CDR3aa: CASSVLAGGSDTQYF